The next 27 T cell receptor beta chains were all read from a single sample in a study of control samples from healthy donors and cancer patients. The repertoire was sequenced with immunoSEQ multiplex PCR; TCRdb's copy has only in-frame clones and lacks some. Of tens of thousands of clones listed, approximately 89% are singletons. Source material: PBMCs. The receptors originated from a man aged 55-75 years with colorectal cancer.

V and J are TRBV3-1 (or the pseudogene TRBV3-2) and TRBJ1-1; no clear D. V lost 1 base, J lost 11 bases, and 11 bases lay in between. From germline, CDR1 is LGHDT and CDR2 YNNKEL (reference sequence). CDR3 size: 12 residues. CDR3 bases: TGTGCCAGCAGCCAAGGGCCCCTGGGGGCTTTCTTT. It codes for CASSQGPLGAFF.

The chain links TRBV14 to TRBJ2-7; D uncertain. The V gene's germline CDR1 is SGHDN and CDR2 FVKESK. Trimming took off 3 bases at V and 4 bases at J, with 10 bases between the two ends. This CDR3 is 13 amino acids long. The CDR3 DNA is TGTGCCAGCAGCCATATCCTAGTATACGAGCAGTACTTC. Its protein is CASSHILVYEQYF.

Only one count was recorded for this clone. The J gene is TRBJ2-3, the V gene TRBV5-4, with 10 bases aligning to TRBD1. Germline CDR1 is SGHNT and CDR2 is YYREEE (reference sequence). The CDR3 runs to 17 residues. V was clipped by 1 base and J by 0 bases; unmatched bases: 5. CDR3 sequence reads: CASSLMTGGSSTDTQYF. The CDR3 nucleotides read TGTGCCAGCAGCTTGATGACAGGGGGCTCTAGCACAGATACGCAGTATTTT.

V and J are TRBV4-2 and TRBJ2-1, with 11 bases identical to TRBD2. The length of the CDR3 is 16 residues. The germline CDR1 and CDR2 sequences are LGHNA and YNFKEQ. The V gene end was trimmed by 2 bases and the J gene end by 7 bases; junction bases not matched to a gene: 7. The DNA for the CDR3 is TGTGCCAGCAGCCAACAGCCTAGCGGGGGGTATAATGAGCAGTTCTTC. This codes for CASSQQPSGGYNEQFF.

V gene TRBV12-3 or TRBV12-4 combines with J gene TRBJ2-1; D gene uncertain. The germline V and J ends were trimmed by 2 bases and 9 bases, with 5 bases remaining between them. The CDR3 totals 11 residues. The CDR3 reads CASSLRSEQFF. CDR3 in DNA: TGTGCCAGCAGTTTAAGGAGTGAGCAGTTCTTC.

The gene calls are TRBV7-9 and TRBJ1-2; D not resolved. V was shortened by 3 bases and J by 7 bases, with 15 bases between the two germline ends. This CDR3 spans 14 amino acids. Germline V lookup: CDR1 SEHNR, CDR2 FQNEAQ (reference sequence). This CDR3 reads CASSFRREGGGYTF. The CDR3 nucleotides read TGTGCCAGCAGCTTTCGGAGAGAAGGTGGTGGCTACACCTTC.

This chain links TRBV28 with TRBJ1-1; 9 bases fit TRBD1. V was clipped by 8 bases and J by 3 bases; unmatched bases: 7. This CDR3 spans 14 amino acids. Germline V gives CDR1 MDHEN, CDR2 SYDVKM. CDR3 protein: CASGTGGWDTEAFF. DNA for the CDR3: TGTGCCAGCGGAACAGGGGGCTGGGACACTGAAGCTTTCTTT.

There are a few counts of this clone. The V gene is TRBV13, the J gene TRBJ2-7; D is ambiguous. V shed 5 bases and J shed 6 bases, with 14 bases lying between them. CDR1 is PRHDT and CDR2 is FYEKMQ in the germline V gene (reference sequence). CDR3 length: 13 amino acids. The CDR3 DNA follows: TGTGCCAGCAGCACCATTTGGGCGTCCGAGCAGTACTTC. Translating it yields CASSTIWASEQYF.

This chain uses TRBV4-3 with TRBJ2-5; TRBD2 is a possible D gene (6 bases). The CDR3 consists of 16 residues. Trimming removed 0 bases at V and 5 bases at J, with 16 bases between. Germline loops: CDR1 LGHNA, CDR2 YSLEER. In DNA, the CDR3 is TGCGCCAGCAGCCAAGAGTGGCTTGGAGGGAAGGAGACCCAGTACTTC. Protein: CASSQEWLGGKETQYF.

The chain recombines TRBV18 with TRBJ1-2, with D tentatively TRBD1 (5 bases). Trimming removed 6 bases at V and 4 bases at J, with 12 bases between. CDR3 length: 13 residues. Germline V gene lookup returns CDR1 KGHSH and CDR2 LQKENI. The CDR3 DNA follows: TGTGCCAGCTCCCCGACGGGGCCCTATGGCTACACCTTC. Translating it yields CASSPTGPYGYTF.

The CDR3 DNA is TGCAGCGTTGAATTTGGCAGGGGGCGGACTGAAGCTTTCTTT. This encodes CSVEFGRGRTEAFF. The chain recombines TRBV29-1 with TRBJ1-1, with 8 bases identical to TRBD1. This CDR3 is built from 14 residues. The germline V gene encodes CDR1 SQVTM and CDR2 ANQGSEA. The junction had 7 bases not matched to a gene; V was cut back by 2 bases and J by 5 bases.

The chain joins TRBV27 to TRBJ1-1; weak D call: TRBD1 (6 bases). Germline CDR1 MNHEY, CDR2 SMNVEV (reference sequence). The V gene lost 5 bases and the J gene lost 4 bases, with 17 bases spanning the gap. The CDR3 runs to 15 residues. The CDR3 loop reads CASSPYSQGGTEAFF. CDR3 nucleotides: TGTGCCAGCAGTCCCTATTCACAGGGTGGCACTGAAGCTTTCTTT.

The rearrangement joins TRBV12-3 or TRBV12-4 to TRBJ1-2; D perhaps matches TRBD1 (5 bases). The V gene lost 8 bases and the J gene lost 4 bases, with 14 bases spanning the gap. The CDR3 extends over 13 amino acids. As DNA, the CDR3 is TGTGCCAGCCGCACGGGACGGACCTATGGCTACACCTTC. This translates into CASRTGRTYGYTF.

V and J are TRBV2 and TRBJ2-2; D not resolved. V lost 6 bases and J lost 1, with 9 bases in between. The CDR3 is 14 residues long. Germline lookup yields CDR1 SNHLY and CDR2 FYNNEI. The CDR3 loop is CASRADGNTGELFF. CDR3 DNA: TGTGCCAGCAGGGCGGACGGGAACACCGGGGAGCTGTTTTTT.

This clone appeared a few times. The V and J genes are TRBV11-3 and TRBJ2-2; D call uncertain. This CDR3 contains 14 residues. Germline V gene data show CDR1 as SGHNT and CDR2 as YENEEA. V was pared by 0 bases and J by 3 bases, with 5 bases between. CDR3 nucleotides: TGTGCCAGCAGCTTAGACTTGTACACCGGGGAGCTGTTTTTT. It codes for CASSLDLYTGELFF.

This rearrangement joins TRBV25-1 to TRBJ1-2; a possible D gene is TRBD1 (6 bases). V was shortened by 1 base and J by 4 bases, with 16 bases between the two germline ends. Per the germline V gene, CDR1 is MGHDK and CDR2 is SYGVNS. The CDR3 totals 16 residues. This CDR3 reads CASSEWWVQGGYGYTF. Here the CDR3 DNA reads TGTGCCAGCAGTGAATGGTGGGTACAGGGAGGCTATGGCTACACCTTC.

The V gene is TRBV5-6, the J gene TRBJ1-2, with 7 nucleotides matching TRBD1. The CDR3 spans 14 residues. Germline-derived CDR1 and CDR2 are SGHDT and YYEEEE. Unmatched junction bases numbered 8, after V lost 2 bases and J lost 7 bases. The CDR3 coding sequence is TGTGCCAGCAGCTTACGGACAGGAGGGTTTGGCTACACCTTC. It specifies CASSLRTGGFGYTF.

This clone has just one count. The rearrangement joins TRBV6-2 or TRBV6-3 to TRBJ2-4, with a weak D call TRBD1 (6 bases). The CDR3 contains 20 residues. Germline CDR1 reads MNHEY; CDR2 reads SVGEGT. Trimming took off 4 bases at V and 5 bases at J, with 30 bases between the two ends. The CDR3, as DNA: TGTGCCAGCAGTTTGGGTGGACAGTCAGGACTGGCGTGGGCGCAAAACATTCAGTACTTC. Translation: CASSLGGQSGLAWAQNIQYF.

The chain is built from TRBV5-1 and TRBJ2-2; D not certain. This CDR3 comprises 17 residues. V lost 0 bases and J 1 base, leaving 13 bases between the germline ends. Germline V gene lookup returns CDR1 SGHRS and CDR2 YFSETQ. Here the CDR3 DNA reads TGCGCCAGCAGCTTGGAGAGGAACCTCGGGAACACCGGGGAGCTGTTTTTT. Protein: CASSLERNLGNTGELFF.

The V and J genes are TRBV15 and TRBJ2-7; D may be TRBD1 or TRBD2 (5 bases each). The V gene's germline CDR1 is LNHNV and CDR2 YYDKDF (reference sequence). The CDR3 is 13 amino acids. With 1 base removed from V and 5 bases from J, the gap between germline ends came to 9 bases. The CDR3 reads CATSRGGTDEQYF. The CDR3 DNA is TGTGCCACCAGCAGAGGGGGGACGGACGAGCAGTACTTC. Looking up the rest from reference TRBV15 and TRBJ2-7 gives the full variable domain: DAMVIQNPRYQVTQFGKPVTLSCSQTLNHNVMYWYQQKSSQAPKLLFHYYDKDFNNEADTPDNFQSRRPNTSFCFLDIRSPGLGDTAMYLCATSRGGTDEQYFGPGTRLTVT.

The DNA of the CDR3 is TGTGCCAGCAGTGAGAAATCGGGACCATGGACTGGCTACACCTTC. As protein: CASSEKSGPWTGYTF. The chain links TRBV25-1 to TRBJ1-2; a possible D gene is TRBD1 (5 bases). This CDR3 is 15 amino acids long. The germline CDR1 and CDR2 sequences are MGHDK and SYGVNS. Trimming left V 3 bases short and J 7 bases short, with 18 bases between.

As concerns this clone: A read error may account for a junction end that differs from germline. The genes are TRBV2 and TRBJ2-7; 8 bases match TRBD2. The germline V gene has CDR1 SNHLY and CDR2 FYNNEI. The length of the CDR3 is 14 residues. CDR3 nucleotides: TGTGCTAGCAGTCGGGGGGGCAGATCCTACGAGCAGTACTTC. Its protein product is CASSRGGRSYEQYF.

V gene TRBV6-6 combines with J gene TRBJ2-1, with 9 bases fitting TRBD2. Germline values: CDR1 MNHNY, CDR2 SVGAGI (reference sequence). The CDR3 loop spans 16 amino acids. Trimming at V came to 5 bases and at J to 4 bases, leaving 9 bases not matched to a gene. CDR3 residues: CASSPAGTSLYNEQFF. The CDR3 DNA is TGTGCCAGCAGTCCCGCCGGGACTAGCTTATACAATGAGCAGTTCTTC.

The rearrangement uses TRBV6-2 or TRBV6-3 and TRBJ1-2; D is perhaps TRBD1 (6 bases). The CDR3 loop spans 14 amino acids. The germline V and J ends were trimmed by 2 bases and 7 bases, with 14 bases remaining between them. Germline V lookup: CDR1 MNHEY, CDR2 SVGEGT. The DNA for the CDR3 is TGTGCCAGCAGTTACGCACAGGGACTCGGTGGCTACACCTTC. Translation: CASSYAQGLGGYTF.

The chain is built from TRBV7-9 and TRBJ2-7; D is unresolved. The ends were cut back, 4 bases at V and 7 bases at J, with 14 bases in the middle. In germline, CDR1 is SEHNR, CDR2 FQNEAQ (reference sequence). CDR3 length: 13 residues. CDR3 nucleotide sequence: TGTGCCAGCAGCTCGGGCCCCGAGGTTGAGCAGTACTTC. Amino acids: CASSSGPEVEQYF. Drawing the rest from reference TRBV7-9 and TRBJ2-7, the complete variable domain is DTGVSQNPRHKITKRGQNVTFRCDPISEHNRLYWYRQTLGQGPEFLTYFQNEAQLEKSRLLSDRFSAERPKGSFSTLEIQRTEQGDSAMYLCASSSGPEVEQYFGPGTRLTVT.

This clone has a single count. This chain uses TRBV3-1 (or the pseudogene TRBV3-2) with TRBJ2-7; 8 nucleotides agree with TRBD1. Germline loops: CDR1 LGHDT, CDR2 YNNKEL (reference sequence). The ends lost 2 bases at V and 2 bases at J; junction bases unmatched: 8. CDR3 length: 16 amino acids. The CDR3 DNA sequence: TGTGCCAGCAGCCAAACCGATACAGGGGGGCCCTACGAGCAGTACTTC. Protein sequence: CASSQTDTGGPYEQYF.

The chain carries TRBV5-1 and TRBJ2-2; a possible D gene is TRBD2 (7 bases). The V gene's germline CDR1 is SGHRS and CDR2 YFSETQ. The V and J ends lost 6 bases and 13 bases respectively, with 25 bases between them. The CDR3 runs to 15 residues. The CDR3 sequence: CASKRGRGRLDGLFF. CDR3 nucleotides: TGCGCCAGCAAGCGGGGCAGGGGCCGCCTCGACGGGCTGTTTTTT.